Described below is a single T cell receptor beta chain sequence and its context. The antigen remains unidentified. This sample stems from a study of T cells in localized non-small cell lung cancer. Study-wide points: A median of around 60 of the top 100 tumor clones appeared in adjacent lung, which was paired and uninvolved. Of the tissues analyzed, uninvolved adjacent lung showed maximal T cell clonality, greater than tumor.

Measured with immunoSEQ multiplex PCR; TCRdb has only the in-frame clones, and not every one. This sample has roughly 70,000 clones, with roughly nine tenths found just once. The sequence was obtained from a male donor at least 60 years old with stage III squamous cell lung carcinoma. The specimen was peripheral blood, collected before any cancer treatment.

CDR3 region: CASSLAGGVPGQYVAAKNIQYF. In DNA form, the CDR3 reads TGTGCCAGCAGCCTTGCAGGGGGCGTCCCGGGACAGTACGTCGCGGCCAAAAACATTCAGTACTTC. V usage is TRBV28 and J usage is TRBJ2-4; 8 positions agree with TRBD1. The CDR3 contains 22 residues. Germline values: CDR1 MDHEN, CDR2 SYDVKM. V lost 6 bases and J lost 1; bases outside the gene matches: 26.